Listed here are 8 T cell receptor beta chains from one sample, sequenced in a study of regulatory T cells in long-lasting Graves disease. Sample time point: newly diagnosed GD, antithyroid drugs for less than 3 months. The TCR library was made from RNA that had been extracted from PBMCs in TRIzol. Combining iRepertoire HTBI primers with Arm-PCR of CDR3 regions, the authors built TCR beta libraries. TCRdb reprocessed the multiplex PCR reads via MiXCR and lists one record per CDR3 protein. This table has over 200,000 distinct CDR3 sequences, under 20% appearing once. The sample was also reused in another study, on T cells in Graves' hyperthyroidism and ophthalmopathy.

This material consisted of peripheral blood mononuclear cells (PBMCs), taken at new diagnosis, from a patient treated with antithyroid drugs. Receptors originate from a woman between 25 and 40 years old with Graves disease.

This clonotype has a handful of counts. J is TRBJ1-4 and V is TRBV10-1; possibly TRBD1 for D (5 bases). CDR1 and CDR2 (germline): WNHNN, SYGVQD (reference sequence). V dropped 3 bases and J dropped 9 bases, with 8 bases sitting between them. CDR3 length: 12 residues. CDR3 sequence (DNA): TGCGCCAGCAGTGAAAACAGGCAAAAACTGTTTTTT. It is translated as CASSENRQKLFF.

CDR3 DNA: TGCAGTGCGGCCCCGGGGGACGTATCCTACGAGCAGTACTTC. Protein sequence: CSAAPGDVSYEQYF. The chain has TRBV20-1 and TRBJ2-7, with a tentative D call TRBD2 (6 bases). V gave up 6 bases and J gave up 1 base, with 16 bases separating them. The CDR3 contains 14 residues. Germline values: CDR1 DFQATT, CDR2 SNEGSKA (reference sequence).

In its sample, this clonotype was seen many times. This chain links TRBV28 with TRBJ1-4; TRBD1 matches at 7 bases. Germline V gene sequence: CDR1 MDHEN, CDR2 SYDVKM. Losses at the gene ends were 6 bases for V and 8 bases for J; bases not matched to a gene: 9. The CDR3 is 14 residues long. CDR3 loop: CASRPTGDGEKLFF. CDR3 DNA: TGTGCCAGCAGACCTACAGGGGATGGGGAAAAACTGTTTTTT.

This clonotype has just a few counts. This clone may be a read error of a much larger clone one base away. The chain is built from TRBV10-3 and TRBJ1-1, with D possibly matching TRBD1 (5 bases). The CDR3 sequence is 15 residues long. In germline, CDR1 is ENHRY, CDR2 SYGVKD. In DNA form, the CDR3 reads TGTGCCATCACCGCCGACTCATTGGGCGGGACTGAAGCTCTCTTT. Translation gives CAITADSLGGTEALF.

Ten or more counts support this clonotype. V gene TRBV13 combines with J gene TRBJ2-5; 9 positions agree with TRBD2. The CDR3 is 16 amino acids. Germline assignment: CDR1 PRHDT and CDR2 FYEKMQ (reference sequence). With V trimmed by 5 bases and J by 5 bases, 12 bases remained unmatched. The chain's CDR3 is CASSRPGASGAETQYF. In DNA, the CDR3 is TGTGCCAGCAGCCGGCCTGGGGCTAGCGGGGCGGAGACCCAGTACTTC.

The chain joins TRBV10-2 to TRBJ2-2; either TRBD1 or TRBD2 may fit D (6 bases each). The germline V gene has CDR1 WSHSY and CDR2 SAAADI. This CDR3 has 16 amino acids. The V end lost 8 bases, the J end lost 3 bases, and 19 bases lay between the germline ends. The DNA of the CDR3 is TGCGCCAGCGGCGCAACGGGGGCCTATCACACCGGGGAGCTGTTTTTT. Protein sequence: CASGATGAYHTGELFF.

In its sample, this clonotype was seen many times. V and J are TRBV11-2 and TRBJ2-1; D might be TRBD1 (6 bases). The germline CDR1 and CDR2 sequences are SGHAT and FQNNGV. The CDR3 runs 14 residues. V was shortened by 3 bases and J by 8 bases, with 14 bases between the two germline ends. This CDR3 reads CASSLGAGVYEQFF. The CDR3 DNA follows: TGTGCCAGCAGCTTGGGGGCAGGGGTATATGAGCAGTTCTTC.

In this sample, this clonotype turned up a few times. The chain links TRBV10-3 to TRBJ2-1; 7 bases map to TRBD2. Germline lookup yields CDR1 ENHRY and CDR2 SYGVKD. The CDR3 length is 18 residues. Trimming removed 6 bases from V and 0 bases from J; junction bases left unmatched: 14. CDR3 in amino acids: CAISVLAGPIFSYNEQFF. DNA of the CDR3: TGTGCCATCAGCGTCTTAGCGGGCCCAATCTTCTCCTACAATGAGCAGTTCTTC.